Shown below are 24 T cell receptor beta chains from a single sample sequenced in a study of shared clonotypes between healthy human individuals. The table came from immunoSEQ multiplex PCR; TCRdb's copy has only in-frame clones and leaves some out. The data hold a few million clones, with approximately 90% observed a single time. The sequenced sample was naive CD4+ T cells from PBMCs. This sample's subset: CD45RA+ positively selected. The receptors stem from a man aged 18-30 years in good health. Some clones in this sample may be carry-over from other donors' samples.

This chain uses TRBV19 with TRBJ1-1; D might be TRBD1 (5 bases). The CDR3 consists of 15 residues. Trimming left V 3 bases short and J 4 bases short, with 15 bases between. The germline V gene has CDR1 LNHDA and CDR2 SQIVND (reference sequence). The CDR3, as DNA: TGTGCCAGTAGTATTAGGGTATCGGGGACCACTGAAGCTTTCTTT. It specifies CASSIRVSGTTEAFF.

The V gene is TRBV14, the J gene TRBJ2-7; D might be TRBD2 (5 bases). This CDR3 is built from 13 residues. With 4 bases removed from V and 5 bases from J, the gap between germline ends came to 12 bases. Germline values: CDR1 SGHDN, CDR2 FVKESK. The CDR3 bases are TGTGCCAGCAGCCGATACCCCGGGGACGAGCAGTACTTC. Translated: CASSRYPGDEQYF.

The rearrangement links TRBV19 to TRBJ2-7; 9 bases agree with TRBD2. The length of the CDR3 is 14 residues. Germline CDR1 is LNHDA and CDR2 is SQIVND (reference sequence). The ends lost 7 bases at V and 2 bases at J; junction bases unmatched: 6. CDR3 DNA sequence: TGTGCCAGTACGGCGGGAGGGCGCCCCTACGAGCAGTACTTC. Amino acid sequence: CASTAGGRPYEQYF.

V gene TRBV28 combines with J gene TRBJ1-4, with D possibly being TRBD1 (6 bases). Trimming removed 6 bases at V and 0 bases at J, with 11 bases between. Germline V gives CDR1 MDHEN, CDR2 SYDVKM. CDR3 size: 15 residues. The CDR3 sequence is CASRVEGATNEKLFF. The DNA of the CDR3 is TGTGCCAGCAGGGTTGAGGGGGCAACTAATGAAAAACTGTTTTTT.

CDR3 sequence (DNA): TGTGCCAGTAGCCGCCAAGCCAGACTCATCCAGGGGGAAAAACTGTTTTTT. Translation gives CASSRQARLIQGEKLFF. The genes are TRBV19 and TRBJ1-4, with TRBD1 as a possible D gene (6 bases). CDR1 is LNHDA and CDR2 is SQIVND in the germline V gene (reference sequence). This CDR3 region has 17 residues. The V gene lost 6 bases and the J gene lost 8 bases, with 25 bases spanning the gap. The variable domain in full, completed from reference TRBV19 and TRBJ1-4, reads DGGITQSPKYLFRKEGQNVTLSCEQNLNHDAMYWYRQDPGQGLRLIYYSQIVNDFQKGDIAEGYSVSREKKESFPLTVTSAQKNPTAFYLCASSRQARLIQGEKLFFGSGTQLSVL.

The chain couples TRBV5-4 to TRBJ2-5, with D perhaps TRBD2 (6 bases). The germline gives CDR1 SGHNT, CDR2 YYREEE (reference sequence). Deletions cut 0 bases from V and 7 bases from J, with 16 bases between. The CDR3 covers 15 residues. DNA of the CDR3: TGTGCCAGCAGCTTGGTAACGCTAGCGCCTGGGACCCAGTACTTC. Protein product: CASSLVTLAPGTQYF.

This clone was observed once. This sequence joins TRBV6-6 and TRBJ1-4; D possibly corresponds to TRBD1 (6 bases). CDR3 size: 16 residues. CDR1 MNHNY and CDR2 SVGAGI come from the germline V gene (reference sequence). V dropped 6 bases and J dropped 4 bases, with 18 bases sitting between them. The CDR3 protein is CASSRGMDRSNEKLFF. The CDR3, as DNA: TGTGCCAGCAGCCGGGGAATGGACAGAAGTAATGAAAAACTGTTTTTT.

This clone was recorded only once. The chain couples TRBV15 to TRBJ1-4, with D uncertain. This CDR3 is 13 amino acids long. In germline, CDR1 is LNHNV, CDR2 YYDKDF (reference sequence). The V end was cut by 1 base, the J end by 7 bases, with 7 bases between. The CDR3 sequence is CATSRGASEKLFF. In DNA form, the CDR3 reads TGTGCCACCAGCAGAGGGGCTAGTGAAAAACTGTTTTTT.

The CDR3 loop is CASKIQGGYTF. The DNA of the CDR3 is TGTGCCAGCAAAATACAGGGAGGCTACACCTTC. The chain combines TRBV28 with TRBJ1-2; D might be TRBD1 (6 bases). With 7 bases removed from V and 8 bases from J, the gap between germline ends came to 11 bases. The CDR3 spans 11 residues. Germline lookup yields CDR1 MDHEN and CDR2 SYDVKM.

This chain links TRBV6-6 with TRBJ1-2; D perhaps matches TRBD1 (5 bases). V lost 5 bases and J 6 bases, leaving 10 bases between the germline ends. CDR3 length equals 12 residues. Germline-derived CDR1 and CDR2 are MNHNY and SVGAGI (reference sequence). CDR3 nucleotide sequence: TGTGCCAGCAGTAAACAGGCGAATGGCTACACCTTC. Its translation is CASSKQANGYTF.

The rearrangement links TRBV28 to TRBJ1-2; the match to TRBD1 covers 7 bases. This CDR3 has 14 residues. Germline-derived CDR1 and CDR2 are MDHEN and SYDVKM. The J segment lost 8 bases and the V segment lost 6 bases, leaving 12 bases of the junction unmatched. CDR3: CASSLRGSEGGYTF. CDR3 DNA: TGTGCCAGCAGCCTCAGGGGGTCTGAAGGGGGCTACACCTTC.

This sequence joins TRBV18 and TRBJ2-7; D gene unclear. The CDR3 loop spans 12 amino acids. Trimming removed 6 bases from V and 7 bases from J, with 13 bases in between. The germline CDR1 and CDR2 sequences are KGHSH and LQKENI. The CDR3 here is CASSTNFLEQYF. The CDR3 coding sequence is TGTGCCAGCTCGACCAATTTCTTGGAGCAGTACTTC. The whole variable domain, filled in from reference TRBV18 and TRBJ2-7, reads NAGVMQNPRHLVRRRGQEARLRCSPMKGHSHVYWYRQLPEEGLKFMVYLQKENIIDESGMPKERFSAEFPKEGPSILRIQQVVRGDSAAYFCASSTNFLEQYFGPGTRLTVT.

The V gene is TRBV7-9, the J gene TRBJ2-2; perhaps TRBD1 as D (5 bases). V lost 0 bases and J lost 7, with 21 bases in between. CDR1 SEHNR and CDR2 FQNEAQ come from the germline V gene (reference sequence). CDR3 length: 18 residues. In DNA form, the CDR3 reads TGTGCCAGCAGCTTAGCGAGATCCGGCAGGGTAGATTTCGGGGAGCTGTTTTTT. It yields the protein CASSLARSGRVDFGELFF.

The genes are TRBV15 and TRBJ1-1; D perhaps matches TRBD1 (5 bases). The CDR3 extends over 14 amino acids. The germline V gene has CDR1 LNHNV and CDR2 YYDKDF (reference sequence). Trimming left V 0 bases short and J 3 bases short, with 8 bases between. CDR3 amino acids: CATSRDPGYTEAFF. The CDR3 nucleotides read TGTGCCACCAGCAGAGACCCAGGGTACACTGAAGCTTTCTTT.

V gene TRBV28 combines with J gene TRBJ1-5; no definite D call. The germline gives CDR1 MDHEN, CDR2 SYDVKM. This CDR3 comprises 17 residues. The germline V and J ends were trimmed by 5 bases and 5 bases, with 22 bases remaining between them. The CDR3 protein is CASSGPSMRRGDQPQHF. DNA of the CDR3: TGTGCCAGCAGTGGACCCTCGATGCGTCGGGGTGATCAGCCCCAGCATTTT.

The V call is TRBV28, the J call TRBJ1-2; no reliable D call. CDR1 and CDR2 from the germline V gene are MDHEN and SYDVKM. The V end was cut by 7 bases, the J end by 1 base, with 4 bases between. The CDR3 runs 11 residues. The CDR3 spells CASTDNYGYTF. The CDR3 DNA follows: TGTGCCAGCACTGATAACTATGGCTACACCTTC.

This sequence joins TRBV10-3 and TRBJ1-1; a possible D gene is TRBD1 (5 bases). The germline gives CDR1 ENHRY, CDR2 SYGVKD. This CDR3 is built from 13 residues. Trimming pared 11 bases from V and 3 bases from J, leaving 16 bases between. The DNA for the CDR3 is TGTGCCGGCAGACGGGGCAGGGACACTGAAGCTTTCTTT. It codes for CAGRRGRDTEAFF.

V and J are TRBV27 and TRBJ2-5; D perhaps matches TRBD2 (6 bases). This CDR3 spans 14 amino acids. The germline gives CDR1 MNHEY, CDR2 SMNVEV (reference sequence). Trimming removed 8 bases from V and 2 bases from J, with 15 bases in between. Here the CDR3 reads CASRSGGIQETQYF. CDR3 DNA: TGTGCCAGCCGGAGCGGCGGGATACAAGAGACCCAGTACTTC.

The V call is TRBV5-6, the J call TRBJ2-7, with TRBD2 identical over 10 bases. The CDR3 covers 17 residues. The V gene end was trimmed by 0 bases and the J gene end by 0 bases; junction bases not matched to a gene: 6. Germline-derived CDR1 and CDR2 are SGHDT and YYEEEE. Written as DNA, the CDR3 is TGTGCCAGCAGCTTGGTAGGACTAGCGGATAGCTCCTACGAGCAGTACTTC. It is translated as CASSLVGLADSSYEQYF. The full variable domain, rest sourced from reference TRBV5-6 and TRBJ2-7, is DAGVTQSPTHLIKTRGQQVTLRCSPKSGHDTVSWYQQALGQGPQFIFQYYEEEERQRGNFPDRFSGHQFPNYSSELNVNALLLGDSALYLCASSLVGLADSSYEQYFGPGTRLTVT.

The chain combines TRBV19 with TRBJ2-2; D unresolved. Between the trimmed V and J ends, which lost 2 bases and 2 bases, there was a span of 6 bases. The CDR3 spans 14 residues. CDR1 and CDR2 from the germline V gene are LNHDA and SQIVND (reference sequence). CDR3 in DNA: TGTGCCAGTAGTATAAATACAAACACCGGGGAGCTGTTTTTT. As protein: CASSINTNTGELFF.

The chain carries TRBV18 and TRBJ2-5, with no clear D. CDR3 length: 13 residues. The V end was cut by 0 bases, the J end by 2 bases, with 4 bases between. CDR1 is KGHSH, CDR2 LQKENI, per germline. The CDR3 nucleotides are TGTGCCAGCTCACCACCCCAGCAAGAGACCCAGTACTTC. It is translated as CASSPPQQETQYF.

This clone was observed a single time. The genes are TRBV5-1 and TRBJ1-4; TRBD1 matches 7 bases. Germline CDR1 reads SGHRS; CDR2 reads YFSETQ. There are 15 residues in the CDR3. V shed 4 bases, J shed 2 bases, and the junction held 5 bases outside the gene matches. The CDR3 region has the DNA TGCGCCAGCAGCGTAACAGGGGCGACTAATGAAAAACTGTTTTTT. Protein: CASSVTGATNEKLFF.

This sequence joins TRBV19 and TRBJ1-5, with 8 positions matching TRBD1. V lost 2 bases and J lost 1; bases outside the gene matches: 4. This CDR3 is 16 amino acids long. From germline, CDR1 is LNHDA and CDR2 SQIVND (reference sequence). The CDR3 sequence is CASSIITGGSNQPQHF. CDR3 nucleotides: TGTGCCAGTAGTATAATAACAGGGGGAAGCAATCAGCCCCAGCATTTT.

The J gene is TRBJ2-7, the V gene TRBV10-3; 7 nucleotides match TRBD2. Germline-derived CDR1 and CDR2 are ENHRY and SYGVKD. V trimming: 10 bases; J trimming: 3 bases; junction bases outside the gene matches: 9. The CDR3 sequence is 13 residues long. CDR3: CATSPGTNYEQYF. CDR3 in DNA: TGTGCCACATCCCCAGGGACTAACTACGAGCAGTACTTC.